This T cell receptor (beta chain) was captured in a study of cytomegalovirus exposure and HLA in healthy donors (dated by TCRdb to 2016 to 2017). With regard to the full study: An earlier analysis of some 550 of the donors reported about 290 Gb of sequence data and some 100 million unique TCR beta sequences from about 179 million T cells. Among 350 to 400 genotyped donors of the cohort, an average of around 240,000 unique TCR beta nucleotide sequences were sequenced per donor, roughly a sixth of them non-productive. Because of strong linkage in the cohort, roughly five DR-DQ haplotypes were treated as single units for association and clustering. In the later analysis, no new phenotypic data were used to find candidate immune exposures; instead, reliance was placed on TCR beta sequences and their occurrence across donors. To decide whether each TCR beta V gene segment behaved as functional or pseudogenic, an earlier analysis of nearly 600 of the donors relied on high-throughput TCR beta sequencing. To predict cytomegalovirus infection status, the study brought together high-throughput TCR immunosequencing, statistical association of individual TCRs with disease status, and machine learning. The study aimed to test whether signatures of past pathogen exposure could be identified by cataloging public T cell receptors. Along with the approximately 700-subject first cohort, a separate validation cohort of 120 different subjects was used. A later genetic analysis used genome-wide SNP genotypes for about three fifths of the 666 donors, treating that subset as a discovery cohort. The number of typed donors differed by locus: roughly 629-640 for A, B, C, DRB1 and DQB1; 522 for DQA1; some 610 for DPA1; and around 450 for DPB1. Class I and class II HLA loci were covered by the typing at four-digit resolution. Of the approximately 370 genotyped donors, 81% were placed in the genetic ancestry cluster associated with self-reported Caucasian donors. Every repertoire in the discovery cohort had been generated on one and the same sequencing platform. Around 320 gigabases of sequencing data and approximately 80 million unique TCR sequences were included in an early release covering around 600 HLA-typed donors. Using immunosequencing, the study profiled T cell repertoires from roughly 650 subjects and related those repertoires to cytomegalovirus serostatus. To study patterns of TCR occurrence, a later analysis re-analyzed previously published TCR beta repertoires from 700 or so donors and added high-resolution HLA genotyping. Donor age, sex, ethnicity and CMV serostatus were compiled alongside the repertoire data.

Concerning this clone: The specificity of this receptor is unknown.

The cohort comprised approximately 700 healthy bone marrow donors. At the time of sampling, all cohort members were nominally healthy, though unrecorded immune exposures were likely present. The donor tested CMV seronegative and was one of the 352 seronegative cohort members. Each donor provided a peripheral blood sample, and peripheral blood mononuclear cells were used for TCR beta sequencing. Genomic DNA extraction from the blood cell samples was performed with the Qiagen DNeasy Blood Extraction Kit. At the junction V is shortened by 2 bases and J by 5 bases, with 9 bases in between. Counted from cysteine to phenylalanine, this CDR3 has 14 amino acids. Just CDR3 DNA is preserved here, 42 bases in frame from base 1. The germline V gene (reference sequence) gives CDR1 as SEHNR and CDR2 as FQNEAQ. To prepare the library, the immunoSEQ multiplex PCR assay was applied. A mixture of 60 forward primers for TCR Vbeta segments and 13 reverse primers for TCR Jbeta segments was used in the multiplex PCR. Amplification of the CDR3 region of rearranged TCR beta genes was performed with a multiplex PCR assay on genomic DNA. The amplified TCR beta libraries were sequenced on the Illumina HiSeq System as 87-base-pair reads. The published analysis was carried out like this. A later analysis tallied roughly 80 million unique TCR beta chains across the 600 to 700 repertoires, and around 12 million of those chains were shared by two or more donors. A nearest-neighbor algorithm error-corrected the raw reads and collapsed the reads into unique sequences, merging closely related sequences to remove PCR and sequencing errors. To assign V, D and J gene segments, CDR3 sequences were aligned to IMGT reference sequences. For a sequence to be retained, a match of at least six nucleotides was required to both a V gene segment and a J gene segment. Rearrangements were called productive when the CDR3 lacked stop codons and stayed in frame with V and J; all others were non-productive. CDR3 was defined according to IMGT convention as the region running from the second conserved V-encoded cysteine to the conserved J-encoded phenylalanine. In an earlier analysis of more than 550 of the donors, sequences lacking an unambiguous match to a single V gene segment were excluded. In an earlier analysis of 587 of the donors, V segments were called functional above 56.7% productive rearrangements and were called segregating when the between-donor standard deviation exceeded 5%. A statistical classification framework was built to diagnose cytomegalovirus status from the catalog of TCR beta chain sequences. V and J gene assignment, in a later analysis, came from comparing TCR nucleotide sequences with IMGT/GENE-DB human TR gene sequences. In a later analysis, CDR3 sequences and most-parsimonious VDJ recombination scenarios were assigned using the TCRdist pipeline. In a later analysis, every TCR beta chain was defined by the combination of its CDR3 amino acid sequence and its V-gene family, and reads without a unique V-gene family were dropped. To address suspected cross-contamination and a sequencing artifact, a later analysis removed roughly 640 highly shared, low-generation-probability nucleotide sequences. A later analysis calculated a clonal expansion index for each public chain from normalized within-repertoire ranks of inferred template counts. In a later analysis, generation probabilities were computed using a VDJ recombination model fitted to out-of-frame rearrangements, and the results were checked against IGoR. In a later analysis, TCR-TCR, TCR-HLA and TCR-CMV co-occurrence was scored with hypergeometric tests, and a repertoire-size bias correction was applied to TCR pairs. False discovery rates were estimated in a later analysis by permuting HLA or CMV assignments 20 times. In a later analysis, co-occurring TCRs were grouped with DBSCAN, and TCRdist sequence similarity was added when clustering was performed within HLA-allele-positive subsets. Repertoires with fewer than 30,000 or more than 120,000 public chains were left out of co-occurrence clustering, as were four to six repertoires with anomalous nucleotide sharing. The table was pulled from immuneACCESS by TCRdb, which kept in-frame rearrangements only. Such tables lose some clones; where checked, under half of the loss comes from unresolved V genes, and the rest has no known cause. From that table come the V and J calls and clone size; the DNA was used to work out D and trimming. The table kept for this sample lists about 46,000 clones. Approximately 1% of the sample is in the top ten clones.

Results and caveats for the whole study, not just this receptor: Specific HLA alleles were associated with 15,000 to 20,000 TCR beta sequences at a false discovery rate of 0.05 in a later analysis. Compared with equally common non-associated chains, HLA-associated TCR beta chains in a later analysis were more clonally expanded and had lower generation probabilities. In both the original and validation cohorts, the classifier was reported to diagnose cytomegalovirus status with high specificity and sensitivity. Some IMGT-functional V segments, including TRBV6-2 and TRBV6-3, could not be told apart with the 87-base-pair reads, so those segments were excluded. A total of 150 to 200 TCR beta chains were listed by the study as associated with cytomegalovirus. When HLA alleles, especially DR and DQ, strongly co-occurred, TCR associations were difficult to assign to individual alleles. According to a later analysis, most CMV-associated TCR beta chains appeared to be HLA-restricted, and the HLA associations seemed to be driven largely by CMV exposure. A later genetic analysis reported fewer N-insertions in productive TCRs among donors in an Asian-associated ancestry cluster than the 666-donor mean. Because HLA typing was missing for some donors at each locus, association tests included only the typed subset. Sequencing depth was assumed to be roughly uniform across donors in the presence/absence analyses, though that assumption may not hold. Most TCR sequences were observed very rarely across donors, whereas some public TCRs were present in many individuals. It was suggested by the authors that the approach could potentially be generalized to other disease states and immunological phenotypes. CMV serostatus was the only immune exposure information available for the cohort. A cluster of highly shared sequence variants was judged likely to be a technical artifact of the sequencing pipeline. Correlated functional status among segregating V segments might be attributable to linkage disequilibrium, but an unknown experimental factor could not be ruled out. A further reported finding was that TCR beta sequences accurately predicted the HLA-A and HLA-B alleles for most subjects in the first cohort. Broadly in line with IMGT annotations, most TCR beta V segments showed up in productive rearrangements about 90% or about 30% of the time in an earlier analysis of a few hundred of the donors. Because counts were too low, 15 or so rarely observed V segments, including chromosome 9 orphons, were excluded from the earlier analysis of about 500 of the donors. A later genetic analysis associated a missense DCLRE1C variant with V-gene and J-gene trimming of TCR beta chains, and an independent cohort replicated the association. In this cohort, only TCR beta chains were sequenced, and detectable features were limited by the absence of alpha or paired-chain data. In vitro tests confirmed that three of the cytomegalovirus-associated TCR beta chains recognize cytomegalovirus antigens. According to a later analysis, TCR association rates differed among HLA loci, with DRB1 alleles showing the most associated TCRs and HLA-C alleles showing the fewest. Several of the top co-occurrence clusters appeared to be linked to parvovirus B19, influenza, CMV and Epstein-Barr virus, according to a later analysis.

The sequence is built from TRBV7-9 and TRBJ2-2; a tentative D match to TRBD2 spans 6 bases. Sequencing was done on a sample of PBMCs. The receptor was isolated from a woman aged 35 to 49 in good health and CMV-seronegative. The CDR3 protein is CASSLLRETGELFF. Here is the DNA: TGTGCCAGCAGCTTACTTCGGGAGACCGGGGAGCTGTTTTTT.